This is a list of T cell receptor beta chains from one sample in a study of human T cells and chemical hapten exposure. MiXCR, run by TCRdb on the RACE reads, gives a single entry per CDR3 protein. The sample lists about 82,000 distinct CDR3 sequences; 10% to 15% were seen once. The sequences come from whole blood, collected in connection with sensitization to the hapten diphenylcyclopropenone (DPC). All receptors derive from a woman aged 45 to 65 with alopecia areata. Some clones in this sample may be carry-over from other donors' samples. Both conserved end residues are part of each CDR3. Each record gives: clone size, D gene, J gene, V gene, CDR3 protein, CDR3 DNA. D genes are given only for firm matches. Some rows mark clone size as missing; the rest say once, few, many or name a class of expanded clone.

size: few
D: NA
J: TRBJ1-5
V: TRBV5-6
CDR3: CASSLMGLRVVNQPQHF
DNA: TGTGCCAGCAGCTTGATGGGGCTGAGGGTAGTCAATCAGCCCCAGCATTTT

size: many
D: NA
J: TRBJ1-5
V: TRBV20-1
CDR3: CSARDWRGADQPQHF
DNA: TGCAGTGCTAGAGACTGGCGGGGGGCGGATCAGCCCCAGCATTTT

size: many
D: NA
J: TRBJ2-1
V: TRBV6-6
CDR3: CASSGLQGGSNEQFF
DNA: TGTGCCAGCAGCGGATTACAGGGCGGAAGCAATGAGCAGTTCTTC

size: few
D: TRBD1
J: TRBJ1-2
V: TRBV5-1
CDR3: CASSLAGQGSGYTF
DNA: TGCGCCAGCAGCTTGGCGGGACAGGGGTCTGGCTACACCTTC

size: many
D: NA
J: TRBJ2-3
V: TRBV11-2
CDR3: CASSFGSPPGPDTQYF
DNA: TGTGCCAGCAGCTTTGGGTCCCCCCCGGGCCCAGATACGCAGTATTTT

size: many
D: NA
J: TRBJ2-3
V: TRBV30
CDR3: CASTAASTDTQYF
DNA: TGTGCCTCGACGGCTGCTAGCACAGATACGCAGTATTTT

size: once
D: NA
J: TRBJ2-1
V: TRBV11-1
CDR3: CASSLPQKQFF
DNA: TGTGCCAGCAGCTTACCCCAAAAGCAGTTCTTC

size: many
D: NA
J: TRBJ2-1
V: TRBV9
CDR3: CASKDKRGNEQFF
DNA: TGTGCCAGCAAGGACAAACGCGGCAATGAGCAGTTCTTC

size: few
D: TRBD2
J: TRBJ2-3
V: TRBV20-1
CDR3: CSAGSDGREGLGTDTQYF
DNA: TGCAGTGCGGGCTCTGATGGGCGGGAGGGCCTAGGCACAGATACGCAGTATTTT

size: few
D: TRBD1
J: TRBJ1-5
V: TRBV12-3/TRBV12-4
CDR3: CASSSSSGTGILDMSNQPQHF
DNA: TGTGCCAGCAGTTCCTCCTCCGGGACAGGGATTCTCGATATGAGCAATCAGCCCCAGCATTTT

size: many
D: NA
J: TRBJ1-5
V: TRBV5-1
CDR3: CASSLSPGGNQPQHF
DNA: TGCGCCAGCAGCTTGTCGCCAGGGGGCAATCAGCCCCAGCATTTT

size: NA
D: NA
J: TRBJ2-7
V: TRBV7-9
CDR3: CASSFRGRTPDYEQYF
DNA: TGTGCCAGCAGCTTCCGGGGCCGAACTCCGGACTACGAGCAGTACTTC

size: few
D: NA
J: TRBJ1-5
V: TRBV20-1
CDR3: CSVWGTPGTDTQHF
DNA: TGCAGTGTTTGGGGGACCCCGGGTACAGATACGCAGCATTTT

size: NA
D: NA
J: TRBJ2-6
V: TRBV5-4
CDR3: CASSPEGSGANVLTF
DNA: TGTGCCAGCAGCCCGGAGGGGTCTGGGGCCAACGTCCTGACTTTC

size: many
D: TRBD2
J: TRBJ2-2
V: TRBV11-2
CDR3: CASSFSGRAGELFF
DNA: TGTGCCAGCAGTTTTAGCGGGAGGGCCGGGGAGCTGTTTTTT

size: many
D: NA
J: TRBJ2-7
V: TRBV20-1
CDR3: CSARETAPGVTYEQYF
DNA: TGCAGTGCTAGAGAGACGGCACCGGGAGTAACCTACGAGCAGTACTTC

size: NA
D: NA
J: TRBJ2-7
V: TRBV20-1
CDR3: CSARDIFPGEQYF
DNA: TGCAGTGCTAGAGATATATTTCCGGGCGAGCAGTACTTC

size: NA
D: NA
J: TRBJ1-1
V: TRBV7-3
CDR3: CASSLMGGMNTEAFF
DNA: TGTGCCAGCAGCTTAATGGGCGGGATGAACACTGAAGCTTTCTTT

size: many
D: TRBD2
J: TRBJ2-7
V: TRBV18
CDR3: CASSPLGAGAYEQYF
DNA: TGTGCCAGCTCACCCCTAGGAGCGGGAGCCTACGAGCAGTACTTC

size: few
D: TRBD1
J: TRBJ1-4
V: TRBV29-1
CDR3: CSVVDRAVGELFF
DNA: TGCAGCGTTGTGGACAGGGCGGTAGGGGAACTGTTTTTT

size: few
D: TRBD2
J: TRBJ2-1
V: TRBV7-9
CDR3: CASSLVSGLANNEQFF
DNA: TGTGCCAGCAGCTTAGTCTCCGGACTAGCGAACAATGAGCAGTTCTTC

size: NA
D: TRBD2
J: TRBJ2-5
V: TRBV6-5
CDR3: CASRRLAGVQETQYF
DNA: TGTGCCAGCAGGAGACTAGCGGGAGTTCAAGAGACCCAGTACTTC

size: NA
D: NA
J: TRBJ2-2
V: TRBV7-3
CDR3: CASAPGSTGELFF
DNA: TGTGCCAGCGCCCCGGGCAGCACCGGGGAGCTGTTTTTT

size: many
D: NA
J: TRBJ2-3
V: TRBV7-3
CDR3: CASSLSHGRRIDTQYF
DNA: TGTGCCAGCAGCTTAAGTCATGGAAGAAGGATTGATACGCAGTATTTT

size: NA
D: NA
J: TRBJ2-1
V: TRBV5-6
CDR3: CASSLDAAISYNEQFF
DNA: TGTGCCAGCAGCTTGGACGCGGCCATATCCTACAATGAGCAGTTCTTC

size: NA
D: NA
J: TRBJ1-1
V: TRBV11-2
CDR3: CASSSVGGTEAFF
DNA: TGTGCCAGCAGCTCAGTAGGGGGCACTGAAGCTTTCTTT

size: many
D: NA
J: TRBJ2-1
V: TRBV7-6
CDR3: CASSLTGAQAREQFF
DNA: TGTGCCAGCAGCTTAACGGGAGCCCAAGCCCGGGAGCAGTTCTTC

size: NA
D: NA
J: TRBJ1-1
V: TRBV29-1
CDR3: CSVDGTMNTEAFF
DNA: TGCAGCGTTGATGGGACAATGAACACTGAAGCTTTCTTT

size: many
D: TRBD2
J: TRBJ2-7
V: TRBV7-2
CDR3: CASSPDGGSIDEQYF
DNA: TGTGCCAGCAGCCCCGACGGCGGGAGTATAGACGAGCAGTACTTC

size: few
D: NA
J: TRBJ2-2
V: TRBV6-5
CDR3: CASSYYSASDTGELFF
DNA: TGTGCCAGCAGTTACTACTCGGCTAGCGACACCGGGGAGCTGTTTTTT

size: NA
D: NA
J: TRBJ2-3
V: TRBV11-2
CDR3: CASSLDPAFPADTQYF
DNA: TGTGCCAGCAGCTTAGATCCGGCGTTTCCGGCAGATACGCAGTATTTT

size: NA
D: NA
J: TRBJ2-1
V: TRBV12-3/TRBV12-4
CDR3: CASSFSEEQFF
DNA: TGTGCCAGCAGTTTCTCAGAGGAGCAGTTCTTC

size: NA
D: NA
J: TRBJ1-1
V: TRBV2
CDR3: CASSETLMNTEAFF
DNA: TGTGCCAGCAGTGAGACGCTAATGAACACTGAAGCTTTCTTT

size: NA
D: TRBD2
J: TRBJ2-5
V: TRBV7-3
CDR3: CASSLTSGREETQYF
DNA: TGTGCCAGCAGCTTAACTAGCGGGAGGGAAGAGACCCAGTACTTC

size: few
D: NA
J: TRBJ2-1
V: TRBV7-6
CDR3: CASSRGENEQFF
DNA: TGTGCCAGCAGCCGCGGGGAGAATGAGCAGTTCTTC

size: few
D: NA
J: TRBJ1-5
V: TRBV21-1
CDR3: CANLRGEPQHF
DNA: TGTGCCAACCTCAGGGGCGAGCCCCAGCATTTT

size: NA
D: TRBD2
J: TRBJ2-1
V: TRBV7-2
CDR3: CASSKAGVRNEQFF
DNA: TGTGCCAGCAGCAAAGCGGGAGTACGCAATGAGCAGTTCTTC

size: many
D: NA
J: TRBJ1-4
V: TRBV29-1
CDR3: CSAGDEKLFF
DNA: TGCAGCGCCGGGGATGAAAAACTGTTTTTT

size: NA
D: TRBD1
J: TRBJ2-5
V: TRBV7-6
CDR3: CASSLGQGGGETQYF
DNA: TGTGCCAGCAGCTTGGGACAGGGCGGGGGAGAGACCCAGTACTTC

size: many
D: TRBD2
J: TRBJ2-5
V: TRBV7-7
CDR3: CASSLGLAGEETQYF
DNA: TGTGCTAGCAGCTTAGGACTAGCGGGAGAAGAGACCCAGTACTTC

size: few
D: TRBD2
J: TRBJ2-2
V: TRBV7-6
CDR3: CASSREVAGNTGELFF
DNA: TGTGCCAGCAGCCGTGAAGTAGCGGGGAACACCGGGGAGCTGTTTTTT

size: many
D: NA
J: TRBJ2-7
V: TRBV20-1
CDR3: CSARGHSYEQYF
DNA: TGCAGTGCTAGGGGACACAGCTACGAGCAGTACTTC

size: many
D: NA
J: TRBJ1-2
V: TRBV18
CDR3: CASSPGSGYTF
DNA: TGTGCCAGCTCACCGGGGAGTGGCTACACCTTC

size: NA
D: NA
J: TRBJ2-7
V: TRBV5-1
CDR3: CASSFWLKDYEQYF
DNA: TGCGCCAGCAGCTTTTGGCTAAAAGACTACGAGCAGTACTTC

size: NA
D: NA
J: TRBJ1-3
V: TRBV11-2
CDR3: CASSLGVMGGNTIYF
DNA: TGTGCCAGCAGTCTAGGTGTAATGGGTGGAAACACCATATATTTT

size: NA
D: NA
J: TRBJ1-3
V: TRBV5-6
CDR3: CTSSFVGDSGNTIYF
DNA: TGTACCAGCAGCTTCGTCGGTGACTCTGGAAACACCATATATTTT

size: many
D: TRBD2
J: TRBJ2-5
V: TRBV29-1
CDR3: CSVGPGLAHF
DNA: TGCAGCGTTGGACCGGGACTAGCACACTTC